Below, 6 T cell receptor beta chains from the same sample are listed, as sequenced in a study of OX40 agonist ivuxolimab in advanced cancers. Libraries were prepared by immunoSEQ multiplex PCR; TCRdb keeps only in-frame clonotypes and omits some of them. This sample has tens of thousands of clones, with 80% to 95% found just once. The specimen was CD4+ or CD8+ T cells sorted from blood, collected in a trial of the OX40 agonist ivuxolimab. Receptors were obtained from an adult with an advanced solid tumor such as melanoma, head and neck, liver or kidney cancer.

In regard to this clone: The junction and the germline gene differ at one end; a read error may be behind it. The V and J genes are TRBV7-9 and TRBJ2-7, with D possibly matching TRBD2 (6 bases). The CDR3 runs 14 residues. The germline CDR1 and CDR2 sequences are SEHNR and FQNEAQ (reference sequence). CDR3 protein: CASSPGTGGSVLNF. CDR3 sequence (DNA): TGTGCCAGCAGTCCCGGGACTGGAGGGTCGGTATTAAACTTC.

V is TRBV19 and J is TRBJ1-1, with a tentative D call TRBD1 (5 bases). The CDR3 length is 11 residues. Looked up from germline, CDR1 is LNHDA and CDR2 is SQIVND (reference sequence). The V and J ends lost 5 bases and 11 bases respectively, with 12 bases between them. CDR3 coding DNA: TGTGCCAGTAGTCGGGACCCTCTGGCTTTCTTT. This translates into CASSRDPLAFF.

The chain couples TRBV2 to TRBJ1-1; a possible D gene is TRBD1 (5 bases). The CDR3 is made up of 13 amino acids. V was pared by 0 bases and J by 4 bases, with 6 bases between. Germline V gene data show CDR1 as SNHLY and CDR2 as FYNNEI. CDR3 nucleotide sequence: TGTGCCAGCAGTGAAGCGGGGCTCACTGAAGCTTTCTTT. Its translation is CASSEAGLTEAFF.

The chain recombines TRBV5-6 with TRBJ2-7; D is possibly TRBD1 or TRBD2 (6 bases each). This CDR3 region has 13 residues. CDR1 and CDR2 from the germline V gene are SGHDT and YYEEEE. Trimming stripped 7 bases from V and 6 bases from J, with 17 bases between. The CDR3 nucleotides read TGTGCCAGCGCTTCCGAAGGGGGGCCCGAGCAGTACTTC. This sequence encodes CASASEGGPEQYF.

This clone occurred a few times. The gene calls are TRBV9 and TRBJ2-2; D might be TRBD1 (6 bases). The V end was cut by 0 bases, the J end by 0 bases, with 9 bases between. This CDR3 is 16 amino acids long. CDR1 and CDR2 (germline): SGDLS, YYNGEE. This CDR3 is CASSVVGAANTGELFF. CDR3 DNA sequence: TGTGCCAGCAGCGTAGTGGGGGCAGCGAACACCGGGGAGCTGTTTTTT.

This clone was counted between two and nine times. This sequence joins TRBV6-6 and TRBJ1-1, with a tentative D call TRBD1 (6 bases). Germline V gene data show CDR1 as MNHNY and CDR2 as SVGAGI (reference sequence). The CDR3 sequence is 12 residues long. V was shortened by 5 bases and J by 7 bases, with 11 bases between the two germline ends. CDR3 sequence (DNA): TGTGCCAGCAGTCAGACAGGACTTGAAGCTTTCTTT. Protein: CASSQTGLEAFF.